This T cell receptor (beta chain) appears in the sequencing data of a study of shared clonotypes between healthy human individuals. On the study more broadly: Per-donor plates numbered three CD4 naive, three CD4 memory, two CD8 naive and one CD8 memory.

Using immunoSEQ multiplex PCR, the repertoire was profiled, and TCRdb retains in-frame clones only, with some absent. In the table there are some 1,600,000 clones, approximately 98% of which are singletons. Germline assignment: CDR1 MDHEN and CDR2 SYDVKM. The CDR3 runs to 12 residues. V was pared by 2 bases and J by 8 bases, with 9 bases between. CD45RA+ naive and CD45RA-negative memory subsets were separated from CD4+ cells. Sequenced: naive CD4+ T cells sorted from blood. Subset: CD45RA+ positively selected. This chain joins TRBV28 and TRBJ1-2; the D gene is possibly TRBD1 (6 bases). The source is a man aged 25 to 40 in good health. The CDR3 DNA follows: TGTGCCAGCAGTTTAACAGGGCGAGGCTACACCTTC. It codes for CASSLTGRGYTF.